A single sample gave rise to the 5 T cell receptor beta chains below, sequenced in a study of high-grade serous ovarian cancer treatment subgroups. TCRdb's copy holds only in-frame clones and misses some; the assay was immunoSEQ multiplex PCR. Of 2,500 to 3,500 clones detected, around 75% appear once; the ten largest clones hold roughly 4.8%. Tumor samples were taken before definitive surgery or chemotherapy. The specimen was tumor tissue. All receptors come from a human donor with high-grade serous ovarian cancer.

CDR3 sequence: CASSLTFSSGEQYF. CDR3 DNA: TGTGCCAGCAGCTTAACCTTCTCTAGCGGCGAGCAGTACTTC. The genes are TRBV11-2 and TRBJ2-7, with TRBD2 identical over 7 bases. With V trimmed by 2 bases and J by 6 bases, 7 bases remained unmatched. This CDR3 spans 14 amino acids. From germline, CDR1 is SGHAT and CDR2 FQNNGV.

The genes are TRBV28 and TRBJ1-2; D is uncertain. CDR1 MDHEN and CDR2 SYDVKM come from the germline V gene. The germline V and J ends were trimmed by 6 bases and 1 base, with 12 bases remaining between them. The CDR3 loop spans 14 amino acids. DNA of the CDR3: TGTGCCAGCAGGCCGGCAGGCCTTAACTATGGCTACACCTTC. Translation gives CASRPAGLNYGYTF.

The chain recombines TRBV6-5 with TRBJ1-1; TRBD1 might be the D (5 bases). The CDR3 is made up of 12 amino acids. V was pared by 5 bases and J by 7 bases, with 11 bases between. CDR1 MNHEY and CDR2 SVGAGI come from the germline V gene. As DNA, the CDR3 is TGTGCCAGCAGTCGTGGGGGAGGTGAAGCTTTCTTT. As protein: CASSRGGGEAFF.

The CDR3 reads CASSYRDRVLVEAFF. The CDR3, as DNA: TGTGCCAGCAGCTACCGGGACAGGGTTTTGGTTGAAGCTTTCTTT. The J gene is TRBJ1-1, the V gene TRBV5-8; 9 nucleotides align to TRBD1. This CDR3 spans 15 amino acids. Germline CDR1 SGHTS, CDR2 YDEGEE. V gave up 3 bases and J gave up 7 bases; unmatched junction bases: 10.

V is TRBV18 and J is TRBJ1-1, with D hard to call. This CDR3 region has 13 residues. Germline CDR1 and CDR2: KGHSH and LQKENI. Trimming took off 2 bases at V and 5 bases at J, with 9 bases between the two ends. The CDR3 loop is CASSPDVRTEAFF. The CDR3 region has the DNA TGTGCCAGCTCACCAGACGTCAGGACTGAAGCTTTCTTT.